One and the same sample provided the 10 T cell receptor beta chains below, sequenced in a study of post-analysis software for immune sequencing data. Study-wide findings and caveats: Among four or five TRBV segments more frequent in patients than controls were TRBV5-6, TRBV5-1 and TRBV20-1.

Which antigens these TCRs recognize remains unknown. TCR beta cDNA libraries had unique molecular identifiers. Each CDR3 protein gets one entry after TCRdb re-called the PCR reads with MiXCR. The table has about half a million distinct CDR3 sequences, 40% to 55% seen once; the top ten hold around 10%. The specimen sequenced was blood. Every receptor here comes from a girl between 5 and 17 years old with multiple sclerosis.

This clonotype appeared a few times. The CDR3 reads CSVDRGRQFF. In DNA, the CDR3 is TGCAGCGTTGACCGGGGTCGGCAGTTCTTC. The rearrangement uses TRBV29-1 and TRBJ2-1; D is possibly TRBD2 (5 bases). Trimming took off 3 bases at V and 12 bases at J, with 9 bases between the two ends. The CDR3 extends over 10 amino acids. Germline V gives CDR1 SQVTM, CDR2 ANQGSEA.

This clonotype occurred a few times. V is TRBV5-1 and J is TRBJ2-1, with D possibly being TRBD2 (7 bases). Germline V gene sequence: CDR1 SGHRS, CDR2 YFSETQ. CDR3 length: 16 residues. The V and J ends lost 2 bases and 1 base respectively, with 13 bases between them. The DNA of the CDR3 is TGCGCCAGCAGCTTAGGGGGGGCTGGGTCCTACAATGAGCAGTTCTTC. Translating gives CASSLGGAGSYNEQFF.

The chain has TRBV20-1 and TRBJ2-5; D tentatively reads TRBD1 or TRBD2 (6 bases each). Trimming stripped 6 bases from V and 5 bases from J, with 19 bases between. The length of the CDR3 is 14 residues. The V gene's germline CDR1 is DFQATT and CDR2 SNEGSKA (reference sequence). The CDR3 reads CSAGGTPRGETQYF. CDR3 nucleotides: TGCAGTGCAGGGGGGACTCCAAGGGGCGAGACCCAGTACTTC.

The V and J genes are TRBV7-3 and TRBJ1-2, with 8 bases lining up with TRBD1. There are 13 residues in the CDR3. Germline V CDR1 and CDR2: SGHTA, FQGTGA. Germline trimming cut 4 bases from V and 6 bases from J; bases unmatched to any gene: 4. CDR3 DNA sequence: TGTGCCAGCAGCTCTAAGACAGGGGATGGCTACACCTTC. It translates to CASSSKTGDGYTF. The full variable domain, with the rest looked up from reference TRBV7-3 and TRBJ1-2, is GAGVSQTPSNKVTEKGKYVELRCDPISGHTALYWYRQSLGQGPEFLIYFQGTGAADDSGLPNDRFFAVRPEGSVSTLKIQRTERGDSAVYLCASSSKTGDGYTFGSGTRLTVV.

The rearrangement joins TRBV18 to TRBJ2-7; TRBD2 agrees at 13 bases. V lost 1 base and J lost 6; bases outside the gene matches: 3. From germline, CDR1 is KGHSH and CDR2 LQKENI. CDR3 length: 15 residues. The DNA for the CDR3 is TGTGCCAGCTCACCACGGACTAGCGGGAGCTCCGAGCAGTACTTC. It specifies CASSPRTSGSSEQYF.

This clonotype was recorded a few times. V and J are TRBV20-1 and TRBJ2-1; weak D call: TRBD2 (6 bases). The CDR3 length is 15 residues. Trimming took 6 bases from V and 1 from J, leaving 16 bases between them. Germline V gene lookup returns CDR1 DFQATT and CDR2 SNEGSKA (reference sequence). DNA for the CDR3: TGCAGTGCCCTAGCTGGAGGGAGGTCCTACAATGAGCAGTTCTTC. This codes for CSALAGGRSYNEQFF.

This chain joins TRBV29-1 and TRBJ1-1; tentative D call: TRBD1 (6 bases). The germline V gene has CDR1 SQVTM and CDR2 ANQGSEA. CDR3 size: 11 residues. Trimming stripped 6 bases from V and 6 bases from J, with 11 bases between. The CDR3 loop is CSVGDTAEAFF. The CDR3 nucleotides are TGCAGCGTGGGGGACACGGCTGAAGCTTTCTTT.

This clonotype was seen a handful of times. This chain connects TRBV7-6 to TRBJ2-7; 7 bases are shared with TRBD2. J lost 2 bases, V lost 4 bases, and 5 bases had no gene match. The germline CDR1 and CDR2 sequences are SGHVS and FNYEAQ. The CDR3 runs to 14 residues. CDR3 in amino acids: CASSSGEGTYEQYF. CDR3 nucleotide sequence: TGTGCCAGCAGCTCCGGGGAGGGAACCTACGAGCAGTACTTC.

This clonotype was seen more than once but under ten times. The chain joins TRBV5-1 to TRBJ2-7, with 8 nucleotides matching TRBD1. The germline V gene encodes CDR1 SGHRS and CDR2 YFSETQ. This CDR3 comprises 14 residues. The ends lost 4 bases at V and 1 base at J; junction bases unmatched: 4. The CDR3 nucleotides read TGCGCCAGCAGCAAAGACAGGGGTTCCTACGAGCAGTACTTC. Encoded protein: CASSKDRGSYEQYF.

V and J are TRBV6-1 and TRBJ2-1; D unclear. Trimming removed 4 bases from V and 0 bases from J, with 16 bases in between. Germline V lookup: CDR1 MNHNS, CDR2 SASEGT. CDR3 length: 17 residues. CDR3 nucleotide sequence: TGTGCCAGCAGTGGAATTGAGTCAGGCGACTCCTACAATGAGCAGTTCTTC. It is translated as CASSGIESGDSYNEQFF.